This passage covers 27 T cell receptor beta chains from one sample sequenced in a study of blood T cell repertoires in COVID-19. TCRdb's copy holds only in-frame clones and misses some; the assay was immunoSEQ multiplex PCR. The top ten hold about 7% of the sample, which has roughly 250,000 clones, approximately 90% seen once. Sequences were obtained from peripheral blood. The receptors originated from a man aged 55 to 69 who had recovered from COVID-19.

The chain is built from TRBV28 and TRBJ2-7; 11 bases line up with TRBD1. J gave up 4 bases and V 3 bases, and 8 bases lay outside the gene matches. Germline assignment: CDR1 MDHEN and CDR2 SYDVKM. CDR3 length: 16 residues. CDR3 DNA: TGTGCCAGCAGTTTCCCCCGTGGACAGGGGGCATACGAGCAGTACTTC. This sequence encodes CASSFPRGQGAYEQYF.

The chain is built from TRBV5-6 and TRBJ2-1, with 9 bases that match TRBD1. The junction had 4 bases not matched to a gene; V was cut back by 4 bases and J by 2 bases. Germline CDR1 reads SGHDT; CDR2 reads YYEEEE. The CDR3 loop spans 15 amino acids. Here the CDR3 reads CASSLRTGAYNEQFF. The CDR3 DNA is TGTGCCAGCAGCCTAAGGACAGGGGCCTACAATGAGCAGTTCTTC.

This rearrangement joins TRBV5-1 to TRBJ1-2; TRBD1 aligns across 7 bases. After removal of 6 bases from V and 7 bases from J, the junction contained 15 bases not matched to a gene. From germline, CDR1 is SGHRS and CDR2 YFSETQ. CDR3 length: 15 residues. Written as DNA, the CDR3 is TGCGCCAGCACCTCAACAGGGGCGTCAGGAACTGGCTACACCTTC. Its translation: CASTSTGASGTGYTF.

The CDR3 DNA is TGTGCCAGCAGCTTGGGTGTCGGACAGTATAATGAAAAACTGTTTTTT. It yields the protein CASSLGVGQYNEKLFF. The chain is built from TRBV5-8 and TRBJ1-4; D is possibly TRBD1 (6 bases). Germline CDR1 is SGHTS and CDR2 is YDEGEE. V was trimmed by 0 bases and J by 4 bases, leaving 13 bases between them. The CDR3 consists of 16 residues.

The CDR3 bases are TGTGCCAGCAGTTTATTCGGCGGGGGGGCTCGGTTCAATGAGCAGTTCTTC. Translation gives CASSLFGGGARFNEQFF. The chain recombines TRBV28 with TRBJ2-1, with 9 positions matching TRBD2. The V gene's germline CDR1 is MDHEN and CDR2 SYDVKM. Trimming at V came to 1 base and at J to 6 bases, leaving 10 bases not matched to a gene. The CDR3 sequence is 17 residues long.

The gene calls are TRBV6-5 and TRBJ1-2; 7 nucleotides align to TRBD1. Germline CDR1 MNHEY, CDR2 SVGAGI. The ends lost 6 bases at V and 2 bases at J; junction bases unmatched: 3. This CDR3 contains 13 residues. Here the CDR3 DNA reads TGTGCCAGCAGCCTGACAGGGAACTATGGCTACACCTTC. Its translation is CASSLTGNYGYTF.

The rearrangement uses TRBV9 and TRBJ1-3; no firm D call. Trimming removed 0 bases at V and 0 bases at J, with 16 bases between. The CDR3 runs 18 residues. The germline CDR1 and CDR2 sequences are SGDLS and YYNGEE. The CDR3 DNA follows: TGTGCCAGCAGCGTAGCTGGCGGCCTTGCCGACTCTGGAAACACCATATATTTT. Translation: CASSVAGGLADSGNTIYF.

The J gene is TRBJ2-2, the V gene TRBV5-8, with TRBD1 identical over 9 bases. CDR3 length equals 15 residues. The ends lost 4 bases at V and 5 bases at J; junction bases unmatched: 6. CDR1 and CDR2 (germline): SGHTS, YDEGEE. The DNA for the CDR3 is TGTGCCAGCAGCCCGCGGGACAGGGCTACCGGGGAGCTGTTTTTT. This encodes CASSPRDRATGELFF. Supplemented by reference TRBV5-8 and TRBJ2-2, the full variable domain reads EAGVTQSPTHLIKTRGQQATLRCSPISGHTSVYWYQQALGLGLQFLLWYDEGEERNRGNFPPRFSGRQFPNYSSELNVNALELEDSALYLCASSPRDRATGELFFGEGSRLTVL.

The chain has TRBV7-9 and TRBJ1-1; D unresolved. The V gene's germline CDR1 is SEHNR and CDR2 FQNEAQ (reference sequence). The CDR3 runs to 14 residues. V lost 5 bases to trimming and J lost 4 bases, with 14 bases between them. Written as DNA, the CDR3 is TGTGCCAGCAGCATACCCGCCCGGGGCACTGAAGCTTTCTTT. It encodes CASSIPARGTEAFF.

This clone was observed a single time. V gene TRBV24-1 combines with J gene TRBJ2-1, with 8 bases matching TRBD2. The CDR3 runs to 14 residues. Germline-derived CDR1 and CDR2 are KGHDR and SFDVKD. The V segment lost 9 bases and the J segment 5 bases; nucleotides outside the gene matches: 8. The CDR3 bases are TGTGCCACCGGGCTCGGGGGGGCCAACAATGAGCAGTTCTTC. Translating gives CATGLGGANNEQFF.

DNA for the CDR3: TGTGCCACCCTCACCCCGGGACAGGGTCGAGGCTACACCTTC. It is translated as CATLTPGQGRGYTF. V usage is TRBV19 and J usage is TRBJ1-2; 9 bases map to TRBD1. V lost 10 bases, J lost 8 bases, and 14 bases stayed unmatched. This CDR3 has 14 residues. CDR1 and CDR2 (germline): LNHDA, SQIVND (reference sequence).

The table lists this clone with a few counts. The chain employs TRBV11-2 and TRBJ2-3, with no clear D. Germline assignment: CDR1 SGHAT and CDR2 FQNNGV. The V gene lost 2 bases and the J gene lost 2 bases, with 11 bases spanning the gap. This CDR3 contains 15 residues. The CDR3 sequence is CASSLRGDHTDTQYF. CDR3 coding DNA: TGTGCCAGCAGCTTACGAGGAGATCACACAGATACGCAGTATTTT.

V usage is TRBV5-4 and J usage is TRBJ1-2; 8 bases fit TRBD1. The CDR3 totals 15 residues. The V gene's germline CDR1 is SGHNT and CDR2 YYREEE (reference sequence). The trim removed 0 bases at V and 4 bases at J, leaving 5 bases unmatched. CDR3 in amino acids: CASSLGTGGSYGYTF. The DNA for the CDR3 is TGTGCCAGCAGCTTGGGTACAGGGGGTAGCTATGGCTACACCTTC.

The genes are TRBV30 and TRBJ1-1, with a weak D call TRBD1 (6 bases). Trimming left V 7 bases short and J 2 bases short, with 17 bases between. The germline V gene has CDR1 GTSNPN and CDR2 SVGIG (reference sequence). The CDR3 has 14 amino acids. As DNA, the CDR3 is TGTGCCTTTCTACGACAGGTTCGAAACACTGAAGCTTTCTTT. Its translation: CAFLRQVRNTEAFF.

DNA for the CDR3: TGTGCCAGCAGCCAAGCAGGGGCCTTCTCTGGAAACACCATATATTTT. This sequence encodes CASSQAGAFSGNTIYF. The gene calls are TRBV3-1 (or the pseudogene TRBV3-2) and TRBJ1-3, with D possibly TRBD1 on 6 matching bases. This CDR3 comprises 16 residues. The V end lost 1 base, the J end lost 0 bases, and 10 bases lay between the germline ends. Germline V lookup: CDR1 LGHDT, CDR2 YNNKEL (reference sequence).

The chain employs TRBV5-4 and TRBJ2-2; no firm D call. The CDR3 consists of 13 residues. CDR1 and CDR2 from the germline V gene are SGHNT and YYREEE (reference sequence). V was pared by 2 bases and J by 7 bases, with 9 bases between. CDR3 sequence reads: CASSFASGGELFF. The CDR3 nucleotides read TGTGCCAGCAGCTTTGCGTCCGGCGGGGAGCTGTTTTTT.

CDR3 residues: CASSGNGGYEKLFF. In DNA form, the CDR3 reads TGTGCCAGCAGTGGGAACGGGGGTTATGAAAAACTGTTTTTT. This chain uses TRBV2 with TRBJ1-4; a weak D match, TRBD1 (5 bases). Trimming stripped 4 bases from V and 6 bases from J, with 12 bases between. The CDR3 runs to 14 residues. CDR1 and CDR2 (germline): SNHLY, FYNNEI.

This chain links TRBV23-1 with TRBJ2-7; the D is unclear. TRBV23-1 carries the ORF label, with uncertain function. V shed 4 bases and J shed 2 bases, with 15 bases lying between them. This CDR3 contains 15 residues. Here the CDR3 reads CASSPPSTGTYEQYF. Here the CDR3 DNA reads TGCGCCAGCAGTCCCCCCAGTACGGGTACCTACGAGCAGTACTTC.

The CDR3 nucleotides read TGCGCCAGCAGCTTGAGGGGGGGCGGAGGTCAGCCCCAGCATTTT. Its protein product is CASSLRGGGGQPQHF. J is TRBJ1-5 and V is TRBV5-1; maybe TRBD1 (6 bases). Germline loops: CDR1 SGHRS, CDR2 YFSETQ. There are 15 residues in the CDR3. Trimming took 1 base from V and 6 from J, leaving 14 bases between them. The full variable domain, rest sourced from reference TRBV5-1 and TRBJ1-5, is KAGVTQTPRYLIKTRGQQVTLSCSPISGHRSVSWYQQTPGQGLQFLFEYFSETQRNKGNFPGRFSGRQFSNSRSEMNVSTLELGDSALYLCASSLRGGGGQPQHFGDGTRLSIL.

The gene calls are TRBV12-5 and TRBJ1-4; the match to TRBD1 covers 9 bases. This CDR3 region has 15 residues. CDR1 LGHNT and CDR2 FRNRAP come from the germline V gene. V trimming: 5 bases; J trimming: 7 bases; junction bases outside the gene matches: 8. The CDR3 DNA follows: TGTGCTAGTGGTCAACCGGGACAGGGAGGTGAAAAACTGTTTTTT. This gives the protein CASGQPGQGGEKLFF. Variable domain in full (rest from reference TRBV12-5 and TRBJ1-4): DARVTQTPRHKVTEMGQEVTMRCQPILGHNTVFWYRQTMMQGLELLAYFRNRAPLDDSGMPKDRFSAEMPDATLATLKIQPSEPRDSAVYFCASGQPGQGGEKLFFGSGTQLSVL.

The chain is built from TRBV7-9 and TRBJ2-2, with D possibly matching TRBD2 (6 bases). From germline, CDR1 is SEHNR and CDR2 FQNEAQ (reference sequence). The V end lost 1 base, the J end lost 1 base, and 7 bases lay between the germline ends. This CDR3 is built from 15 residues. CDR3 bases: TGTGCCAGCAGCTTAGGGCGGGAGAACACCGGGGAGCTGTTTTTT. Protein: CASSLGRENTGELFF.

CDR3 DNA sequence: TGTGCCAGCAGCTTAGCAGGACAGCCCTCTGGAAACACCATATATTTT. As protein: CASSLAGQPSGNTIYF. The J gene is TRBJ1-3, the V gene TRBV7-2, with D tentatively TRBD1 (6 bases). V was clipped by 0 bases and J by 0 bases, with 9 bases between them. Germline V gene data show CDR1 as SGHTA and CDR2 as FQGNSA. The CDR3 runs to 16 residues.

This clone occurred a few times. The genes are TRBV19 and TRBJ1-4; 9 positions agree with TRBD1. V lost 4 bases and J lost 7; bases outside the gene matches: 19. The CDR3 is made up of 19 amino acids. Germline V gene sequence: CDR1 LNHDA, CDR2 SQIVND (reference sequence). This CDR3 is CASSRYGDRATRMGEKLFF. CDR3 nucleotide sequence: TGTGCCAGTAGTAGGTACGGGGACAGGGCAACTCGGATGGGTGAAAAACTGTTTTTT.

The rearrangement links TRBV6-5 to TRBJ2-7; 7 bases are a match to TRBD1. This CDR3 has 15 residues. The germline V gene has CDR1 MNHEY and CDR2 SVGAGI. V lost 6 bases to trimming and J lost 2 bases; unmatched junction nucleotides: 10. The CDR3 spells CASRGGRPGAYEQYF. CDR3 bases: TGTGCCAGCAGAGGGGGCCGCCCCGGGGCCTACGAGCAGTACTTC.

The chain combines TRBV9 with TRBJ1-1; no clear D. V was shortened by 0 bases and J by 1 base, with 10 bases between the two germline ends. The length of the CDR3 is 15 residues. Looked up from germline, CDR1 is SGDLS and CDR2 is YYNGEE. The CDR3: CASSVDVGPNTEAFF. CDR3 DNA: TGTGCCAGCAGCGTAGATGTGGGCCCGAACACTGAAGCTTTCTTT.

V is TRBV5-1 and J is TRBJ2-4; D remains ambiguous. CDR1 is SGHRS, CDR2 YFSETQ, per germline. V gave up 4 bases and J gave up 2 bases, with 13 bases separating them. This CDR3 spans 15 amino acids. The chain's CDR3 is CASSPTTSPKNIQYF. The CDR3 DNA reads as TGCGCCAGCAGCCCAACTACAAGTCCCAAAAACATTCAGTACTTC.

The V call is TRBV5-8, the J call TRBJ1-5, with TRBD1 matching 11 bases. The V segment lost 2 bases and the J segment 0 bases; nucleotides outside the gene matches: 7. The CDR3 contains 18 residues. Per the germline V gene, CDR1 is SGHTS and CDR2 is YDEGEE. CDR3 sequence reads: CASSFSGTGGHSNQPQHF. CDR3 sequence (DNA): TGTGCCAGCAGCTTTTCCGGGACAGGGGGACATAGCAATCAGCCCCAGCATTTT. The full variable domain, its missing parts supplied by reference TRBV5-8 and TRBJ1-5, is EAGVTQSPTHLIKTRGQQATLRCSPISGHTSVYWYQQALGLGLQFLLWYDEGEERNRGNFPPRFSGRQFPNYSSELNVNALELEDSALYLCASSFSGTGGHSNQPQHFGDGTRLSIL.